This T cell receptor (beta chain) was sequenced in a study of blood T cell repertoires in COVID-19. Measured with immunoSEQ multiplex PCR; TCRdb has only the in-frame clones, and not every one. In the table there are about 65,000 clones, 81% of which are singletons. With V trimmed by 5 bases and J by 3 bases, 11 bases remained unmatched. This CDR3 contains 17 residues. The V gene's germline CDR1 is MNHEY and CDR2 SVGEGT. This clone has only one observation. The clonotype comes from an elderly man with acute or convalescent COVID-19. The chain carries TRBV6-2 or TRBV6-3 and TRBJ2-5; 11 bases map to TRBD2. The specimen was peripheral blood. The CDR3 nucleotides read TGTGCCAGCAGTAACACCAACGGACTAGCGGGTAAAGAGACCCAGTACTTC. Translated, it gives CASSNTNGLAGKETQYF.